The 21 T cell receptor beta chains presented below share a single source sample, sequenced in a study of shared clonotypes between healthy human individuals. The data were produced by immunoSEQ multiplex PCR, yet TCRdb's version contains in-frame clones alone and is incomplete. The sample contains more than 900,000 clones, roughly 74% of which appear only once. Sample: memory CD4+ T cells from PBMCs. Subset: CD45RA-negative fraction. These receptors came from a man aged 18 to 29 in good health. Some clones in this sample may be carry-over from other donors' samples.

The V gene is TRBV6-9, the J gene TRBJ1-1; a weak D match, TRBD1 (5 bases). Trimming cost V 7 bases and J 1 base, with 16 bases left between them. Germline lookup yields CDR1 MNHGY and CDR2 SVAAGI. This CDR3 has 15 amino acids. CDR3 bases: TGTGCCAGCACCGTAAAGGGGCACCAGAACACTGAAGCTTTCTTT. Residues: CASTVKGHQNTEAFF.

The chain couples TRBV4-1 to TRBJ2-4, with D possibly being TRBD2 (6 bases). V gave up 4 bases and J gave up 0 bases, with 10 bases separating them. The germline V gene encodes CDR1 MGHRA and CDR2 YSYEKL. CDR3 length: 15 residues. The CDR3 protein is CASSPMGLAKNIQYF. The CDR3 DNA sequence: TGCGCCAGCAGCCCAATGGGACTAGCCAAAAACATTCAGTACTTC.

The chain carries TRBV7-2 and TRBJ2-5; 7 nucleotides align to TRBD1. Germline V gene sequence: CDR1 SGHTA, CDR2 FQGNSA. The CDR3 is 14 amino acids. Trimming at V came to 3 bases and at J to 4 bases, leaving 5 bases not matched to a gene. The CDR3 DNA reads TGTGCCAGCAGCTTTCGGGCAGGGGGAGAGACCCAGTACTTC. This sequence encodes CASSFRAGGETQYF.

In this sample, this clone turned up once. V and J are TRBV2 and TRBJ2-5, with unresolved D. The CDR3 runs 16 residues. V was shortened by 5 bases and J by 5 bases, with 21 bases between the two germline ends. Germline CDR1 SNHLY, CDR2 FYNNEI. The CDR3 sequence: CASSTPGHLQWETQYF. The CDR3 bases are TGTGCCAGCAGTACGCCTGGGCACCTTCAATGGGAGACCCAGTACTTC.

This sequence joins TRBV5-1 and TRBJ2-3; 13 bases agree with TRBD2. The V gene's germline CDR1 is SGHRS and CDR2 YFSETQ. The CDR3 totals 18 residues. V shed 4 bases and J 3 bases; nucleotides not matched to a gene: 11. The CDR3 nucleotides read TGCGCCAGCAGCCCAGGGGGACTAGCGGGGTCGTCGACAGATACGCAGTATTTT. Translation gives CASSPGGLAGSSTDTQYF.

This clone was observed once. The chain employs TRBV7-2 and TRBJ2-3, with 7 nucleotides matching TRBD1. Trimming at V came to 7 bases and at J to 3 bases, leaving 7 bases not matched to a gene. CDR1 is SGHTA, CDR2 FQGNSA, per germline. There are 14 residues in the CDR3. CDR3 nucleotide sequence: TGTGCCAGCAACCGGGACAGAGGTACAGATACGCAGTATTTT. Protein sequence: CASNRDRGTDTQYF.

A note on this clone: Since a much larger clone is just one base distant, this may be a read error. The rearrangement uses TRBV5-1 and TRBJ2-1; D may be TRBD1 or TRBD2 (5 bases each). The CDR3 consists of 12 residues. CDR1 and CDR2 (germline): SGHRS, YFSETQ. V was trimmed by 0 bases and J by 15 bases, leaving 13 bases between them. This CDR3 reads CASSLEMGPAFF. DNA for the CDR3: TGCGCCAGCAGCTTGGAGATGGGACCAGCGTTCTTC.

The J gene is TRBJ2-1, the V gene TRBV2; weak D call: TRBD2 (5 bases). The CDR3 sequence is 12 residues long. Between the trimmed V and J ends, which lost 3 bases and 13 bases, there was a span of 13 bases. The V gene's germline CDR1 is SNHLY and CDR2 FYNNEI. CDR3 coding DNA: TGTGCCAGCAGTGAGGAGGTGATCGGTCAGTTCTTC. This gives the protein CASSEEVIGQFF.

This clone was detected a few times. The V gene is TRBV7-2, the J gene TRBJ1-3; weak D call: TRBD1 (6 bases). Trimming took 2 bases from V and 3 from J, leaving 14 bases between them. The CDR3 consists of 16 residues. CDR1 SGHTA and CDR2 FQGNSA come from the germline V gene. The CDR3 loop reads CASSLSPGAGGNTIYF. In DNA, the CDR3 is TGTGCCAGCAGCTTATCCCCGGGGGCTGGTGGAAACACCATATATTTT.

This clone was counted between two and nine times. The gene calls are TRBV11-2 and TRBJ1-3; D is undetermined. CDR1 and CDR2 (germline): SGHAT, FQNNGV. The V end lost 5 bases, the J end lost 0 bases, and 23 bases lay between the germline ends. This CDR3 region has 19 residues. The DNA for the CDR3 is TGTGCCAGCAGCCCGGGTGGAGCGGGGAAACGAAGCTCTGGAAACACCATATATTTT. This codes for CASSPGGAGKRSSGNTIYF.

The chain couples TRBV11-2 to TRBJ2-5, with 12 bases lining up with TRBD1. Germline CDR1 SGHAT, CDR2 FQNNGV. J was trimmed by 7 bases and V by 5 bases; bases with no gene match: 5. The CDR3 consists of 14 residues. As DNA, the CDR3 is TGTGCCAGCAGCAACGGGACAGGGGGCAGGACCCAGTACTTC. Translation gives CASSNGTGGRTQYF.

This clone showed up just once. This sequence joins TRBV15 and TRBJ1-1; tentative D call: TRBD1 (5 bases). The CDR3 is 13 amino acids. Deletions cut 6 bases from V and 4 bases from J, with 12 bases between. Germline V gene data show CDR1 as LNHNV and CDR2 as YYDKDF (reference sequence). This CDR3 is CATRFEGATEAFF. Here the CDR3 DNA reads TGTGCCACCAGGTTCGAAGGGGCCACTGAAGCTTTCTTT.

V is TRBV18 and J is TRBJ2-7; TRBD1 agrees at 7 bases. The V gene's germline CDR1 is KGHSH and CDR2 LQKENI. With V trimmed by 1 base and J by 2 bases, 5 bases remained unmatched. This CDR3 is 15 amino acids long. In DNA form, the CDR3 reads TGTGCCAGCTCACCACTGGTGGGACAGACCTACGAGCAGTACTTC. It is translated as CASSPLVGQTYEQYF.

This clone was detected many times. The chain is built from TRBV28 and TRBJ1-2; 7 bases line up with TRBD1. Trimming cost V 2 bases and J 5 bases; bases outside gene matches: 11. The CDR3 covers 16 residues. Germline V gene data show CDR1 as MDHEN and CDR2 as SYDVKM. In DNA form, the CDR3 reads TGTGCCAGCAGTTTACAGCCTACCGGGACAGCGTATGGCTACACCTTC. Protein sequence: CASSLQPTGTAYGYTF.

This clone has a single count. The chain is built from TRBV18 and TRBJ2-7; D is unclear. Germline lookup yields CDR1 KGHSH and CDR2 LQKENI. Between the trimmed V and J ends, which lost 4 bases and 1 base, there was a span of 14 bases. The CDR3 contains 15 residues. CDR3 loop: CASSQNRERSYEQYF. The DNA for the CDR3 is TGTGCCAGCTCACAAAACCGAGAGCGTTCCTACGAGCAGTACTTC.

The CDR3, as DNA: TGTGCCAGCAGTGTAAAAGCGGGACACCAAGAGACCCAGTACTTC. Translating gives CASSVKAGHQETQYF. V gene TRBV2 combines with J gene TRBJ2-5, with 7 bases lining up with TRBD2. With V trimmed by 4 bases and J by 0 bases, 5 bases remained unmatched. This CDR3 has 15 residues. Germline V gives CDR1 SNHLY, CDR2 FYNNEI.

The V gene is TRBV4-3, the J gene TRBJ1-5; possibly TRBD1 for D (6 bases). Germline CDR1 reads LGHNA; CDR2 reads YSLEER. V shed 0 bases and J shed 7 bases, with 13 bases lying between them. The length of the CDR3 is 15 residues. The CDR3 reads CASSQDDLGGQPQHF. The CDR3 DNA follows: TGCGCCAGCAGCCAAGATGACTTAGGGGGACAGCCCCAGCATTTT.

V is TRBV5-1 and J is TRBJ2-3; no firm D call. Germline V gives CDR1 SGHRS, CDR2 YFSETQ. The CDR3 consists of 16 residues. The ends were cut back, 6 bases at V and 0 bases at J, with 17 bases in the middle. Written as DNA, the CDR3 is TGCGCCAGCACTTTTTCCCCGACTGCTAGCACAGATACGCAGTATTTT. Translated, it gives CASTFSPTASTDTQYF.

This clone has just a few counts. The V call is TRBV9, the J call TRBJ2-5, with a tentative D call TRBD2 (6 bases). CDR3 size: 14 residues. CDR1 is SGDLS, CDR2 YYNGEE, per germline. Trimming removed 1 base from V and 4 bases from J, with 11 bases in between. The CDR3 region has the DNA TGTGCCAGCAGCGTAATAGGAGGGTCAGAGACCCAGTACTTC. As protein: CASSVIGGSETQYF.

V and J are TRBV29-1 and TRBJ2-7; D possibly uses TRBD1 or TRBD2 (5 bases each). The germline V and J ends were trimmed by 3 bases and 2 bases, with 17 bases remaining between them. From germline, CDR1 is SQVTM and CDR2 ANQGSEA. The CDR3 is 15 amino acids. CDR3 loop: CSVDFPGRPTYEQYF. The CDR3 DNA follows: TGCAGCGTTGATTTCCCGGGGCGCCCTACCTACGAGCAGTACTTC.

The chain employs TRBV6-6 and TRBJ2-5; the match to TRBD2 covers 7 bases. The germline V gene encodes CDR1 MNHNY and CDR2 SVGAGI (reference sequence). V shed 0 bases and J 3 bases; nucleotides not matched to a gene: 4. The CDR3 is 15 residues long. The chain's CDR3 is CASSYSAGVEETQYF. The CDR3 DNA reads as TGTGCCAGCAGTTACTCGGCGGGAGTGGAAGAGACCCAGTACTTC.